The sequence of this TCR beta chain was determined in a study of T-cell reconstitution after alpha-beta-depleted transplantation in children. General study results and limits: Once a year had passed after transplant, T-cell counts and diversity came mostly from newly produced T cells.

As regards this clonotype: The antigen is not known.

From germline, CDR1 is DFQATT and CDR2 SNEGSKA (reference sequence). The CDR3 sequence is 15 residues long. V was cut by 0 bases and J by 2 bases, with 14 bases left in between. It was with unique molecular identifiers that the TCRbeta library was prepared. One entry per CDR3 protein, called by TCRdb with MiXCR from the PCR reads. The table shows under 25,000 distinct CDR3 sequences, with 10% to 15% occurring only once. This chain links TRBV20-1 with TRBJ2-7; TRBD1 or TRBD2 may be the D gene (5 bases each). The TCR comes from a female patient aged 2 to 10 who had a stem cell transplant for congenital amegakaryocytic thrombocytopenia, so the T cells may come from the graft donor. The sample here was PBMCs, mostly from graft donor cells, taken 60 days after TCRalphabeta/CD19-depleted stem cell transplant. The CDR3 here is CSARDSGTGPYEQYF. The CDR3 region has the DNA TGCAGTGCTAGAGATTCCGGGACGGGACCCTACGAGCAGTACTTC.